The rows below give T cell receptor beta chains drawn from one sample of a study of post-analysis software for immune sequencing data. TCRdb itself ran the PCR reads through MiXCR, one entry per CDR3 protein. The data hold about 770,000 distinct CDR3 sequences, with about 43% observed a single time. The sequencing sample was made of blood. All receptors derive from a girl aged 5 to 17 with multiple sclerosis. CDR3s include the opening cysteine and the closing phenylalanine or tryptophan. Some rows mark clone size as missing; the rest say once, few, many or name a class of expanded clone.

abundance	v_gene	j_gene	CDR3aa
.	TRBV12-5	TRBJ2-3	CASGLVRLNSTDTQYF
.	TRBV15	TRBJ2-5	CATSRRLGSGETQYF
.	TRBV9	TRBJ2-5	CASSANRGLAGEETQYF
.	TRBV6-2/TRBV6-3	TRBJ1-1	CASRETGKTEAFF
.	TRBV10-3	TRBJ2-3	CAISEPGEGYTDTQYF
few	TRBV6-1	TRBJ1-5	CASSNEGGRNQPQHF
.	TRBV29-1	TRBJ2-1	CSVKRGSGGAYEQFF
.	TRBV20-1	TRBJ2-7	CSATKTQGIYEQYF
.	TRBV15	TRBJ1-1	CATGSYTEAFF
.	TRBV20-1	TRBJ2-5	CSATGGLAGINERYF
.	TRBV29-1	TRBJ2-5	CSVEGSPQETQYF
.	TRBV10-3	TRBJ2-7	CAISDRGYGEQYF
.	TRBV12-3/TRBV12-4	TRBJ1-1	CASSVDRDTEAFF
.	TRBV20-1	TRBJ2-3	CSARARGAGVNTDTQYF
.	TRBV10-3	TRBJ1-2	CAISEPGREYGYTF
.	TRBV10-3	TRBJ2-5	CAISKGRTSGRRMAETQYF
.	TRBV4-1	TRBJ2-3	CASSQGFTLTDTQYF
few	TRBV7-9	TRBJ1-2	CASSLGGRPNYGYTF
few	TRBV11-3	TRBJ2-6	CASSLGQVAGASVLTF
.	TRBV5-1	TRBJ2-6	CASSLRVSGANVLTF
.	TRBV6-6	TRBJ2-1	CASVAGGHNEQFF
.	TRBV7-9	TRBJ1-6	CASSPTDRVNSPLHF
few	TRBV7-2	.	CASSLAQFQETQYF
.	TRBV7-3	TRBJ2-7	CASSLGTEGYEQYF
.	TRBV15	TRBJ2-5	CATSAPTGRGGETQYF
.	TRBV20-1	.	CSAPPGASSYNEQYF
.	TRBV7-8	TRBJ2-1	CASSLGGRFNNEQFF
.	TRBV5-1	TRBJ2-3	CASSEGTSGRPDTQYF
.	TRBV5-1	TRBJ2-3	CASSLDASGIPDTQYF
.	TRBV3-1	TRBJ2-7	CASSQAPTKNYEQYF
.	TRBV7-2	TRBJ2-3	CASSRGSSGDTQYF
.	TRBV29-1	TRBJ2-1	CSVRGVRGNEQFF
few	TRBV5-5	TRBJ2-3	CASSLLTGRFPDTQYF
.	TRBV24-1	TRBJ2-1	CTTSDPPILPGSDEQFF
few	TRBV27	TRBJ2-7	CASSLGRHYEQYF
.	TRBV10-3	.	CAISKGLYYEQYF
few	TRBV2	TRBJ2-5	CASTVDQETQYF
few	TRBV20-1	TRBJ2-3	CSARELATSTDTQYF
.	TRBV27	TRBJ2-7	CASSLSTSGRALSYEQYF
.	TRBV27	TRBJ2-1	CASSLATAGIGYEQFF
.	TRBV7-8	TRBJ2-3	CASSLWGGSPDTQYF
once	TRBV27	.	CASSLGQMYEQYF
.	TRBV3-1	TRBJ1-1	CASGMRGRMVSEAFF
.	TRBV4-3	.	CASSLGTDVGTQYF
.	TRBV6-5	TRBJ2-1	CASSYSEGGEQFF
few	TRBV27	TRBJ2-4	CASSTGTSAKNIQYF
.	TRBV30	TRBJ2-7	CAWTRGYEQYF
.	TRBV6-5	TRBJ2-7	CASSYSTWVGGPNSYEQYF
few	TRBV5-1	.	CASRYDTGYEQYF
.	TRBV3-1	TRBJ2-1	CASSPTGTRAINEQFF
.	TRBV2	TRBJ2-3	CASSGSRGSTDTQYF
.	TRBV10-3	TRBJ1-2	CAITGTGSADGYTF
.	TRBV7-3	TRBJ2-2	CASRIGQGGGELFF
few	TRBV10-3	TRBJ2-1	CAISESSGLEGYNEQFF